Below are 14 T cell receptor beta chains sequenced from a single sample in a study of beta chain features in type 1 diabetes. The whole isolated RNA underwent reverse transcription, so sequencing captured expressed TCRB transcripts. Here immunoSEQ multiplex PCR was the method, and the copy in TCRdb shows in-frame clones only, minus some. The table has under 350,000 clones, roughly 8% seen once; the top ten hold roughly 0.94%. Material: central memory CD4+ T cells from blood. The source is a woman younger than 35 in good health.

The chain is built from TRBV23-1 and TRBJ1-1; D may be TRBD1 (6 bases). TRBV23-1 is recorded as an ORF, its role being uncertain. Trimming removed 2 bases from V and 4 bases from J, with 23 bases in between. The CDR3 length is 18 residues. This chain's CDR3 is CASSQRSTQGEIGTEAFF. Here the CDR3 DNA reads TGCGCCAGCAGTCAACGGTCCACACAGGGCGAGATAGGCACTGAAGCTTTCTTT.

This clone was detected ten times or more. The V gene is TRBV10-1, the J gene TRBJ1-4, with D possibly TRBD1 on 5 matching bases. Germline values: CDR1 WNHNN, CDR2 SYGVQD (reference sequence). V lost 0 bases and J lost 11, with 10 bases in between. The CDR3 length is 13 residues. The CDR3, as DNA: TGCGCCAGCAGTGAGTCGAAGGGGAGGAAACTGTTTTTT. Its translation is CASSESKGRKLFF.

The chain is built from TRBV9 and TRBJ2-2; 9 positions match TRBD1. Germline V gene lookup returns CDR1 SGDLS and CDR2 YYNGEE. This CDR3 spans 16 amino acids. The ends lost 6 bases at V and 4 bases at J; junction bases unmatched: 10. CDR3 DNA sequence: TGTGCCAGCAACACTCGGAGGACAGGGGCCACCGGGGAGCTGTTTTTT. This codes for CASNTRRTGATGELFF.

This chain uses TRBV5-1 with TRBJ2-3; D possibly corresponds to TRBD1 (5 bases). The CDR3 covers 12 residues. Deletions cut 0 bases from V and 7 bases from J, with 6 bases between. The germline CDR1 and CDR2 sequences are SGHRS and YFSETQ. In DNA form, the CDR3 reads TGCGCCAGCAGCTTGGAGGGGTATACGCAGTATTTT. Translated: CASSLEGYTQYF.

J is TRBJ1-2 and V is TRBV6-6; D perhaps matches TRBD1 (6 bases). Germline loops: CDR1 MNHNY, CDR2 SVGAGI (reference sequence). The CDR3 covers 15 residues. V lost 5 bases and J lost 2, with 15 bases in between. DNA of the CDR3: TGTGCCAGCAGTCCAAGAGAGGGACAAAACTATGGCTACACCTTC. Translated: CASSPREGQNYGYTF.

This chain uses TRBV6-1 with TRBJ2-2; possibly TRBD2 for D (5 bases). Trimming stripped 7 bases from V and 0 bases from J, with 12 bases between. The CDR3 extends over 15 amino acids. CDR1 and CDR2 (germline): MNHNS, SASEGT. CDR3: CASKRTRSNTGELFF. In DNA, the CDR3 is TGTGCCAGCAAGAGGACTCGCTCGAACACCGGGGAGCTGTTTTTT.

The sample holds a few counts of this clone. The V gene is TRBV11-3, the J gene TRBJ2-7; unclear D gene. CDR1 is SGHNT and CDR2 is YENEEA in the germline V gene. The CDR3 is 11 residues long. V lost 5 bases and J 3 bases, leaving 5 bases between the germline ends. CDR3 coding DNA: TGTGCCAGCAGCGTGTACTACGAGCAGTACTTC. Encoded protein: CASSVYYEQYF.

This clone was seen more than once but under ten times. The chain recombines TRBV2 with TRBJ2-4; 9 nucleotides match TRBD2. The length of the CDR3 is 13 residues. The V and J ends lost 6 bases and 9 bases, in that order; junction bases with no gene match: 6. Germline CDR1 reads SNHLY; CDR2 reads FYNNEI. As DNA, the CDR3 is TGTGCCAGCAGGATTAGCGGGAGAGGCATTCAGTACTTC. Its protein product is CASRISGRGIQYF. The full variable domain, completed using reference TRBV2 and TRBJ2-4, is EPEVTQTPSHQVTQMGQEVILRCVPISNHLYFYWYRQILGQKVEFLVSFYNNEISEKSEIFDDQFSVERPDGSNFTLKIRSTKLEDSAMYFCASRISGRGIQYFGAGTRLSVL.

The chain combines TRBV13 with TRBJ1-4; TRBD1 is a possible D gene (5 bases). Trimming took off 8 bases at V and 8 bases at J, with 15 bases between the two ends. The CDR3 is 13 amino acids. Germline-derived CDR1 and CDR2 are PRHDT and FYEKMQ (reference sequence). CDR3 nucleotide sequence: TGTGCCAGCCATCGACAGCCTGGGGAAAAACTGTTTTTT. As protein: CASHRQPGEKLFF.

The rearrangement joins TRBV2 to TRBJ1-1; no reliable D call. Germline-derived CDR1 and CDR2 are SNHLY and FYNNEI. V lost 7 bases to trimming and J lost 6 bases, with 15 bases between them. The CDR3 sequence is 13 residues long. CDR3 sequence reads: CASTKDWGAEAFF. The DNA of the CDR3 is TGTGCCAGCACGAAGGATTGGGGTGCTGAAGCTTTCTTT.

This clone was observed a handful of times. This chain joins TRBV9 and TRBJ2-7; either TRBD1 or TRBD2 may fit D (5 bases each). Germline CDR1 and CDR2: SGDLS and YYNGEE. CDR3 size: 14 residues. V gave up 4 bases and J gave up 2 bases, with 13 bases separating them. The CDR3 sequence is CASSPAGTTYEQYF. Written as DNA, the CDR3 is TGTGCCAGCAGCCCCGCCGGGACCACCTACGAGCAGTACTTC.

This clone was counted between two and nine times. For the CDR3, the DNA is TGCGCCAGCAGCCAAGAGGGCAGGCGGCAGTTCTTC. As protein: CASSQEGRRQFF. This sequence joins TRBV4-3 and TRBJ2-1, with unresolved D. The germline gives CDR1 LGHNA, CDR2 YSLEER. The CDR3 covers 12 residues. Deletions cut 0 bases from V and 12 bases from J, with 9 bases between.

CDR3: CSFGTGGLHGYTF. For the CDR3, the DNA is TGCAGCTTCGGGACAGGGGGCTTGCATGGCTACACCTTC. This chain uses TRBV29-1 with TRBJ1-2; TRBD1 aligns across 12 bases. The CDR3 runs to 13 residues. V lost 8 bases, J lost 6 bases, and 7 bases stayed unmatched. CDR1 and CDR2 from the germline V gene are SQVTM and ANQGSEA.

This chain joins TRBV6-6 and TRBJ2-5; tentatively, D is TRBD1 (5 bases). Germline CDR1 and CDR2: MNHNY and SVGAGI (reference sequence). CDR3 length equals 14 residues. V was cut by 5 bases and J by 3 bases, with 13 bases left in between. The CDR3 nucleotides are TGTGCCAGCAGTAGGGCCAGGGCCAAAGAGACCCAGTACTTC. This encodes CASSRARAKETQYF.